These 21 T cell receptor beta chains were all obtained from the same sample, sequenced in a study of vaccination effects on CD4 cells after COVID-19. Which antigens these TCRs recognize remains unknown. Expansion of antigen-specific CD4+ T cells with viral peptide pools was carried out by the ViraFEST assay before sequencing. CD4+ T cells were isolated after roughly nine days of culture. Convalescent patients had PCR-confirmed SARS-CoV-2 infection between March and December 2020. Profiled with immunoSEQ multiplex PCR; TCRdb holds only in-frame clones, not every one. Of 26,000 or so clones in the sample, more than 75% were seen once. This material consisted of CD4+ T cells from PBMCs cultured with HCoV-NL63 spike peptides, taken before COVID-19 vaccination. These receptors were taken from a human donor who had a prior SARS-CoV-2 infection.

The V call is TRBV27, the J call TRBJ2-1; D ambiguous. Trimming stripped 5 bases from V and 4 bases from J, with 15 bases between. CDR3 length: 15 residues. Per germline, CDR1 MNHEY and CDR2 SMNVEV (reference sequence). CDR3 amino acids: CASSTPGRSYNEQFF. Written as DNA, the CDR3 is TGTGCCAGCAGTACGCCGGGCCGCAGTTACAATGAGCAGTTCTTC.

The gene calls are TRBV11-3 and TRBJ2-7; D may be TRBD2 (5 bases). The germline V gene encodes CDR1 SGHNT and CDR2 YENEEA. This CDR3 is 16 amino acids long. The ends were cut back, 4 bases at V and 1 base at J, with 17 bases in the middle. The CDR3 reads CASSSLGSGWSYEQYF. DNA of the CDR3: TGTGCCAGCAGCTCCCTGGGGAGCGGATGGTCCTACGAGCAGTACTTC.

The chain links TRBV24-1 to TRBJ2-1, with 9 bases matching TRBD1. V shed 4 bases, J shed 5 bases, and the junction held 8 bases outside the gene matches. The CDR3 runs 16 residues. Germline assignment: CDR1 KGHDR and CDR2 SFDVKD. The CDR3 nucleotides are TGTGCCACCAGTGACCCCGGGACAGGGATTAACAATGAGCAGTTCTTC. Residues: CATSDPGTGINNEQFF.

V gene TRBV6-5 combines with J gene TRBJ2-4; no definite D call. Trimming took 6 bases from V and 0 from J, leaving 9 bases between them. Looked up from germline, CDR1 is MNHEY and CDR2 is SVGAGI. The CDR3 extends over 14 amino acids. This CDR3 is CASRGPVAKNIQYF. The CDR3 bases are TGTGCCAGCAGAGGACCAGTAGCCAAAAACATTCAGTACTTC.

This clone qualifies as large. The chain couples TRBV30 to TRBJ2-1; weak D call: TRBD1 (6 bases). CDR3 size: 15 residues. V gave up 2 bases and J gave up 2 bases, with 13 bases separating them. Germline CDR1 GTSNPN, CDR2 SVGIG (reference sequence). CDR3 sequence (DNA): TGTGCCTGGAGTCGGGACACCAGCGCCTACAATGAGCAGTTCTTC. Translation: CAWSRDTSAYNEQFF.

Worth noting for this clone: One end of the junction varies from germline; a read error may be responsible. The rearrangement links TRBV7-7 to TRBJ2-2; maybe TRBD1 (5 bases). CDR1 and CDR2 from the germline V gene are SSHAT and FNYEAQ (reference sequence). The length of the CDR3 is 14 residues. CDR3 sequence reads: CASSLGENTGELFF. The CDR3 DNA follows: TGTGCTAGCAGCTTAGGGGAGAACACCGGGGAGCTGTTTTTT.

This chain links TRBV3-1 (or the pseudogene TRBV3-2) with TRBJ1-2; the D gene is possibly TRBD1 (5 bases). This CDR3 comprises 13 residues. Germline CDR1 is LGHDT and CDR2 is YNNKEL (reference sequence). V was shortened by 2 bases and J by 7 bases, with 11 bases between the two germline ends. The CDR3 nucleotides read TGTGCCAGCAGCCAAAGCAGGGTTGGTGGCTACACCTTC. Translating it yields CASSQSRVGGYTF.

J is TRBJ2-7 and V is TRBV9; D is unclear. The CDR3 covers 14 residues. The germline V gene has CDR1 SGDLS and CDR2 YYNGEE. Trimming left V 3 bases short and J 0 bases short, with 10 bases between. The CDR3 is CASSGTMSSYEQYF. The CDR3 nucleotides are TGTGCCAGCAGCGGAACTATGAGCTCCTACGAGCAGTACTTC.

This sequence joins TRBV18 and TRBJ1-4, with D tentatively TRBD1 (5 bases). This CDR3 is 15 amino acids long. CDR1 and CDR2 (germline): KGHSH, LQKENI. V lost 3 bases and J lost 4, with 12 bases in between. CDR3 DNA sequence: TGTGCCAGCTCACCCCGACAGACCCTTAATGAAAAACTGTTTTTT. As protein: CASSPRQTLNEKLFF.

The J gene is TRBJ2-5, the V gene TRBV30; 10 nucleotides line up with TRBD2. J lost 7 bases, V lost 0 bases, and 8 bases had no gene match. Germline V lookup: CDR1 GTSNPN, CDR2 SVGIG (reference sequence). The CDR3 consists of 15 residues. As DNA, the CDR3 is TGTGCCTGGAGTGTACTCATCAGCGGGGGGGGGACCCAGTACTTC. Its protein product is CAWSVLISGGGTQYF.

The chain is built from TRBV7-2 and TRBJ2-3; unclear D gene. Germline V gene data show CDR1 as SGHTA and CDR2 as FQGNSA. Trimming took off 5 bases at V and 5 bases at J, with 5 bases between the two ends. The CDR3 has 11 amino acids. CDR3 sequence reads: CASSPRDTQYF. CDR3 nucleotides: TGTGCCAGCAGCCCGAGAGATACGCAGTATTTT.

This clone was seen a few times. The chain has TRBV6-4 and TRBJ1-5; 7 nucleotides line up with TRBD1. The CDR3 is 17 amino acids. Germline CDR1 MRHNA, CDR2 SNTAGT. V was clipped by 6 bases and J by 0 bases; unmatched bases: 11. The CDR3 protein is CASREDRLRYSNQPQHF. The CDR3, as DNA: TGTGCCAGCAGAGAGGACAGGCTGAGATATAGCAATCAGCCCCAGCATTTT.

The chain couples TRBV6-1 to TRBJ1-1; D call uncertain. The CDR3 length is 13 residues. Germline CDR1 is MNHNS and CDR2 is SASEGT. Trimming left V 2 bases short and J 3 bases short, with 7 bases between. The CDR3 region has the DNA TGTGCCAGCAGTGAATCCCGGGACACTGAAGCTTTCTTT. It translates to CASSESRDTEAFF.

The V call is TRBV13, the J call TRBJ2-3, with a tentative D call TRBD1 (6 bases). V was cut by 2 bases and J by 3 bases, with 15 bases left in between. The CDR3 runs to 16 residues. Germline V gene data show CDR1 as PRHDT and CDR2 as FYEKMQ (reference sequence). CDR3 region: CASSLSTHRVTDTQYF. CDR3 DNA sequence: TGTGCCAGCAGCTTATCTACTCACAGGGTAACAGATACGCAGTATTTT.

V gene TRBV7-6 combines with J gene TRBJ2-7, with a weak D call TRBD1 (6 bases). In germline, CDR1 is SGHVS, CDR2 FNYEAQ. CDR3 length: 15 residues. Trimming removed 1 base at V and 2 bases at J, with 12 bases between. The CDR3 DNA reads TGTGCCAGCAGCTTAGGTGGGACACCTACCTACGAGCAGTACTTC. Residues: CASSLGGTPTYEQYF. Looking up the rest from reference TRBV7-6 and TRBJ2-7 gives the full variable domain: GAGVSQSPRYKVTKRGQDVALRCDPISGHVSLYWYRQALGQGPEFLTYFNYEAQQDKSGLPNDRFSAERPEGSISTLTIQRTEQRDSAMYRCASSLGGTPTYEQYFGPGTRLTVT.

This clone was observed a few times. The V call is TRBV5-4, the J call TRBJ1-2; D not resolved. The CDR3 length is 14 residues. The V and J ends lost 1 base and 3 bases respectively, with 10 bases between them. Germline CDR1 and CDR2: SGHNT and YYREEE (reference sequence). Here the CDR3 reads CASSLTGQDYGYTF. Written as DNA, the CDR3 is TGTGCCAGCAGCTTGACCGGCCAGGACTATGGCTACACCTTC.

This rearrangement joins TRBV7-6 to TRBJ2-1; no firm D call. The CDR3 length is 17 residues. V was shortened by 1 base and J by 0 bases, with 13 bases between the two germline ends. Germline CDR1 is SGHVS and CDR2 is FNYEAQ. CDR3 nucleotides: TGTGCCAGCAGCTTAGACTTGGGCGCAAGCTCCTACAATGAGCAGTTCTTC. The encoded protein is CASSLDLGASSYNEQFF.

This chain uses TRBV19 with TRBJ1-2; D is ambiguous. The CDR3 spans 13 residues. Trimming shortened V by 3 bases and J by 6 bases, and 11 bases separated the two germline ends. CDR1 is LNHDA, CDR2 SQIVND, per germline (reference sequence). This CDR3 reads CASSIRVKNGYTF. CDR3 DNA sequence: TGTGCCAGTAGTATTAGAGTCAAGAATGGCTACACCTTC. The full variable domain, rest sourced from reference TRBV19 and TRBJ1-2, is DGGITQSPKYLFRKEGQNVTLSCEQNLNHDAMYWYRQDPGQGLRLIYYSQIVNDFQKGDIAEGYSVSREKKESFPLTVTSAQKNPTAFYLCASSIRVKNGYTFGSGTRLTVV.

The chain combines TRBV6-6 with TRBJ1-5, with a weak D call TRBD1 (6 bases). Trimming cost V 0 bases and J 4 bases, with 13 bases left between them. Germline CDR1 is MNHNY and CDR2 is SVGAGI (reference sequence). This CDR3 has 16 residues. CDR3 DNA: TGTGCCAGCAGTTACTCTATGGGGGCCGGGAATCAGCCCCAGCATTTT. This codes for CASSYSMGAGNQPQHF.

This chain links TRBV7-2 with TRBJ2-5, with unresolved D. CDR1 and CDR2 from the germline V gene are SGHTA and FQGNSA. Deletions cut 1 base from V and 5 bases from J, with 11 bases between. This CDR3 comprises 14 residues. The CDR3 DNA reads as TGTGCCAGCAGCTTAGTTGCGGCAGCGGAGACCCAGTACTTC. Residues: CASSLVAAAETQYF.

The rearrangement links TRBV9 to TRBJ2-1; D is ambiguous. The CDR3 has 13 residues. Trimming cost V 0 bases and J 6 bases, with 7 bases left between them. Germline loops: CDR1 SGDLS, CDR2 YYNGEE. As DNA, the CDR3 is TGTGCCAGCAGCGTAGGATCTGCCAATGAGCAGTTCTTC. It yields the protein CASSVGSANEQFF.